The clone carrying this TCR beta chain appeared many times. The CDR3 spans 15 residues. Germline lookup yields CDR1 MDHEN and CDR2 SYDVKM. The J segment lost 5 bases and the V segment lost 1 base, leaving 7 bases of the junction unmatched. MiXCR, applied by TCRdb to the 5' RACE reads, yields one record per CDR3 protein. The sample includes about 83,000 distinct CDR3 sequences, about 13% of them seen just once. The record originates from a study of early T cells in non-severe SARS-CoV-2 infection. For the study at large: Investigators sequenced bulk RNA drawn from unsorted whole blood, and chains remained unpaired.

Sequences were obtained from whole blood. The TCR originated in an adult who was a healthcare worker with PCR-confirmed SARS-CoV-2 infection or an uninfected control (not recorded which). This chain uses TRBV28 with TRBJ1-1, with 7 bases matching TRBD1. CDR3 sequence reads: CASSLSGTALTEAFF. CDR3 in DNA: TGTGCCAGCAGTTTATCCGGGACAGCCCTAACTGAAGCTTTCTTT.